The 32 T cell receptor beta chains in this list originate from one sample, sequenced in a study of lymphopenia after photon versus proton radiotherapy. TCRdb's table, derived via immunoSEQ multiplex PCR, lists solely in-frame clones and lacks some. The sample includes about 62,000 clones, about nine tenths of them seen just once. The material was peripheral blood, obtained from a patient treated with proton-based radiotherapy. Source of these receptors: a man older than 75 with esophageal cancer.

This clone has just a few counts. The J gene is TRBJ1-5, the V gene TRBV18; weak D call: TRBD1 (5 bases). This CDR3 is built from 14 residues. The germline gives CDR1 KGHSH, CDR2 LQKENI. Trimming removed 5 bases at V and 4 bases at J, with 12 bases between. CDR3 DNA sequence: TGTGCCAGCTCATACCGGCCAGGGAATCAGCCCCAGCATTTT. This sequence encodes CASSYRPGNQPQHF.

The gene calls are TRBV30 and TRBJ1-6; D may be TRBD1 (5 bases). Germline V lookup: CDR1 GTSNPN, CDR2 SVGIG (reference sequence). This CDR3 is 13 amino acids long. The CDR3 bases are TGTGCTCGAGGGACCTCCTATAATTCACCCCTCCACTTT. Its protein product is CARGTSYNSPLHF.

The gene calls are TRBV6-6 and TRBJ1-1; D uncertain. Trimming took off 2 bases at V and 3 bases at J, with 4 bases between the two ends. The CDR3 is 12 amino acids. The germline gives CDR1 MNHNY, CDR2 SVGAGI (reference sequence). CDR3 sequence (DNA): TGTGCCAGCAGTTACGGGGACACTGAAGCTTTCTTT. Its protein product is CASSYGDTEAFF.

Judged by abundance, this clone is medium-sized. This CDR3 reads CASSPGLDHNEQFF. In DNA form, the CDR3 reads TGTGCCAGCAGTCCCGGGCTAGACCACAATGAGCAGTTCTTC. This chain joins TRBV6-4 and TRBJ2-1; D unclear. Germline values: CDR1 MRHNA, CDR2 SNTAGT. V was trimmed by 5 bases and J by 5 bases, leaving 13 bases between them. This CDR3 is built from 14 residues.

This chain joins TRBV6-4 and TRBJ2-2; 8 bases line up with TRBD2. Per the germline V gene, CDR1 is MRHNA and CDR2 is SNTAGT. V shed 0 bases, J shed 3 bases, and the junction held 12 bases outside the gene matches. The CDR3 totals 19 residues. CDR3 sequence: CASSDSNEEREPDTGELFF. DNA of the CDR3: TGTGCCAGCAGTGACTCGAACGAGGAGCGGGAGCCGGACACCGGGGAGCTGTTTTTT.

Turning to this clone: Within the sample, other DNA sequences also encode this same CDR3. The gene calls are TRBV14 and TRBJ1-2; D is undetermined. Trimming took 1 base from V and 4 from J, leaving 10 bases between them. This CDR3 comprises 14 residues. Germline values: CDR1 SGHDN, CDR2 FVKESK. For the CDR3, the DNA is TGTGCCAGCAGCCAAGTTGGGTTAACCTATGGCTACACCTTC. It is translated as CASSQVGLTYGYTF.

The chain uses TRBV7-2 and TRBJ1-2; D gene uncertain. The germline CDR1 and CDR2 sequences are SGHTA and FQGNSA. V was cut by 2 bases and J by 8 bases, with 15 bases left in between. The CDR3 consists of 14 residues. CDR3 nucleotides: TGTGCCAGCAGCTTATTGGACCGCTCGGGAGGCTACACCTTC. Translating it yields CASSLLDRSGGYTF.

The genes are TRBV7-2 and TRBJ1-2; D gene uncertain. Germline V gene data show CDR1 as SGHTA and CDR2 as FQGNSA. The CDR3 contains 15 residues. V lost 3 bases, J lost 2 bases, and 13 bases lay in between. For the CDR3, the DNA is TGTGCCAGCAGCTTTTTTTACGGATTCAACTATGGCTACACCTTC. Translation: CASSFFYGFNYGYTF.

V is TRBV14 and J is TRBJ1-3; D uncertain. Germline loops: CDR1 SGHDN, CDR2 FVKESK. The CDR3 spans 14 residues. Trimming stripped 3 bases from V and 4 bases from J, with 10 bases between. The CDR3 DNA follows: TGTGCCAGCAGCCACCTCGTAGCGGGAAACACCATATATTTT. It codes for CASSHLVAGNTIYF.

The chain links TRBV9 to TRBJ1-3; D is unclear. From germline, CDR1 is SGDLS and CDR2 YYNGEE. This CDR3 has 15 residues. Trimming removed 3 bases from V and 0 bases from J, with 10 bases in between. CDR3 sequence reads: CASSGGLSSGNTIYF. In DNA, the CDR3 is TGTGCCAGCAGCGGAGGACTCAGCTCTGGAAACACCATATATTTT.

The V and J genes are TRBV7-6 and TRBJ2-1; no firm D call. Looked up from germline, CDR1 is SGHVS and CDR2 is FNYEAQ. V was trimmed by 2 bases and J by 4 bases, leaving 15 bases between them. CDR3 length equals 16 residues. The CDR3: CASSLIPTGTYNEQFF. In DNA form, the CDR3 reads TGTGCCAGCAGCTTAATCCCCACCGGAACTTACAATGAGCAGTTCTTC.

DNA for the CDR3: TGTGCCACTGCTAGCGGGAGCCTCTCCTACAATGAGCAGTTCTTC. Protein product: CATASGSLSYNEQFF. The genes are TRBV7-2 and TRBJ2-1; 10 nucleotides match TRBD2. The CDR3 spans 15 residues. Per germline, CDR1 SGHTA and CDR2 FQGNSA. J gave up 0 bases and V 10 bases, and 6 bases lay outside the gene matches.

The CDR3 nucleotides read TGTGCCAGCAGTTTAGTGAGGGAGGGTAGCACAGATACGCAGTATTTT. It encodes CASSLVREGSTDTQYF. This chain joins TRBV27 and TRBJ2-3; 7 bases line up with TRBD2. V trimming: 2 bases; J trimming: 0 bases; junction bases outside the gene matches: 5. CDR3 length: 16 amino acids. The germline CDR1 and CDR2 sequences are MNHEY and SMNVEV (reference sequence).

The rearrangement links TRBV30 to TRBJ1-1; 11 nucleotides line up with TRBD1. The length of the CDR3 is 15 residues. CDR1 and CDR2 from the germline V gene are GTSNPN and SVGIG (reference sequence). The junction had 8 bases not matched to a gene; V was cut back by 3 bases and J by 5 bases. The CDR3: CAWRGQGASRTEAFF. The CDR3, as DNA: TGTGCCTGGAGAGGACAGGGGGCGAGTAGGACTGAAGCTTTCTTT.

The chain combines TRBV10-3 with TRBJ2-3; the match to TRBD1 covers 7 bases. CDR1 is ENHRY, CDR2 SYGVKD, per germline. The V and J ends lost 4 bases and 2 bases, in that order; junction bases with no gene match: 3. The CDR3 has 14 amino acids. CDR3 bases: TGTGCCATCAGTGCGGGACAGTACACAGATACGCAGTATTTT. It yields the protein CAISAGQYTDTQYF.

CDR3 DNA sequence: TGTGCCAGCAGCTTCCAGCGGGGGGGCCAAGAGACCCAGTACTTC. Translation gives CASSFQRGGQETQYF. This chain uses TRBV7-3 with TRBJ2-5, with 10 bases lining up with TRBD2. V shed 3 bases and J 1 base; nucleotides not matched to a gene: 2. In germline, CDR1 is SGHTA, CDR2 FQGTGA. This CDR3 contains 15 residues.

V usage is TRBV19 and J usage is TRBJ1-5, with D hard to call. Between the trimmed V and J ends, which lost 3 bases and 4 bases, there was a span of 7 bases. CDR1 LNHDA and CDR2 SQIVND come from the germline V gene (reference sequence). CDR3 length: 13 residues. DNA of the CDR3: TGTGCCAGTAGTATGCTTGGGAATCAGCCCCAGCATTTT. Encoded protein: CASSMLGNQPQHF.

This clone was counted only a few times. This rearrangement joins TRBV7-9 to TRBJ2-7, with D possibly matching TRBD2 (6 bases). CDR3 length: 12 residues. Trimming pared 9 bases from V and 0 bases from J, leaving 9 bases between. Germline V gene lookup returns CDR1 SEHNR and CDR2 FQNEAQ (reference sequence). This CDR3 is CASREDSYEQYF. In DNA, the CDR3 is TGTGCCAGTAGGGAGGACTCCTACGAGCAGTACTTC.

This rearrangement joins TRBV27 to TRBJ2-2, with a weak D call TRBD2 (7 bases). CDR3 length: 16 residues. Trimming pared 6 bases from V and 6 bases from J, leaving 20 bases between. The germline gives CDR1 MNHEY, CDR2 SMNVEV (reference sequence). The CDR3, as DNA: TGTGCCAGCAGGGATTCGGGGGGCTGGATGGCCGGGGAGCTGTTTTTT. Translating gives CASRDSGGWMAGELFF.

In DNA, the CDR3 is TGTGCCATCAGTGCGGACGGGGAGCTGTTTTTT. This sequence encodes CAISADGELFF. The chain has TRBV10-3 and TRBJ2-2; D ambiguous. Trimming pared 4 bases from V and 7 bases from J, leaving 4 bases between. This CDR3 spans 11 amino acids. Germline V gene lookup returns CDR1 ENHRY and CDR2 SYGVKD.

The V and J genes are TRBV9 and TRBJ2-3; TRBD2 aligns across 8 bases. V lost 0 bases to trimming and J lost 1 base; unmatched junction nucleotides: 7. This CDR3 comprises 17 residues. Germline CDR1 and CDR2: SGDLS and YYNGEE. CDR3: CASSVGSAGARTDTQYF. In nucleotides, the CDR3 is TGTGCCAGCAGCGTAGGATCAGCGGGGGCCCGCACAGATACGCAGTATTTT.

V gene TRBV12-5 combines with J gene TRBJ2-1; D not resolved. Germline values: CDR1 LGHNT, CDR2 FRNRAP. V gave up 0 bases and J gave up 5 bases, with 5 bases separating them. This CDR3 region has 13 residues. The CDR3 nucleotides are TGTGCTAGTGGTTTGGTGGCCCACAATGAGCAGTTCTTC. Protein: CASGLVAHNEQFF.

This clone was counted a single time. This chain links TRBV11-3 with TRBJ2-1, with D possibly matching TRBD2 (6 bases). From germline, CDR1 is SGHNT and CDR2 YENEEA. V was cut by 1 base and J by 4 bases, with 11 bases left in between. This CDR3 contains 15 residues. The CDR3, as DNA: TGTGCCAGCAGCTTAGGGGTAGGGACTTACAATGAGCAGTTCTTC. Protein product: CASSLGVGTYNEQFF.

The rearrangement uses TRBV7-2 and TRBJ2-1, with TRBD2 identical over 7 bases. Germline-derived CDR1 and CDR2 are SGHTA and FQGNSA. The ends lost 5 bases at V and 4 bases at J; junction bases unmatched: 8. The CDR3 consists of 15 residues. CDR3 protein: CASSRSPGGYNEQFF. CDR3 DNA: TGTGCCAGCAGCCGCTCGCCCGGGGGGTACAATGAGCAGTTCTTC.

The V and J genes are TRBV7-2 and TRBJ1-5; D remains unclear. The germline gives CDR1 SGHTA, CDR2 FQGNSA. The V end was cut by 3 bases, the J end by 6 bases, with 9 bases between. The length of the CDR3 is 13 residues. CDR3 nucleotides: TGTGCCAGCAGCTTCATGCGGGCTCAGCCCCAGCATTTT. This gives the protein CASSFMRAQPQHF.

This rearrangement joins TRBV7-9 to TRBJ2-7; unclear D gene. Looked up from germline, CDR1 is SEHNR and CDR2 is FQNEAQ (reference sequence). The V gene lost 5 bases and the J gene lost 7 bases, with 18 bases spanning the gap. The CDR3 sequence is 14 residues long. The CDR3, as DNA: TGTGCCAGCAGCGCGCCCGGGTCCCATAGAGAGCAGTACTTC. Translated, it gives CASSAPGSHREQYF. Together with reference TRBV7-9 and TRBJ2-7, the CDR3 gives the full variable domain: DTGVSQNPRHKITKRGQNVTFRCDPISEHNRLYWYRQTLGQGPEFLTYFQNEAQLEKSRLLSDRFSAERPKGSFSTLEIQRTEQGDSAMYLCASSAPGSHREQYFGPGTRLTVT.

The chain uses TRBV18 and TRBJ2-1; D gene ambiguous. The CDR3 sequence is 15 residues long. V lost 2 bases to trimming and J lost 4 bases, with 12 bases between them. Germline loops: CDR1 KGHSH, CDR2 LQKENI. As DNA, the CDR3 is TGTGCCAGCTCACCAGGCACAGTTTCATACAATGAGCAGTTCTTC. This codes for CASSPGTVSYNEQFF. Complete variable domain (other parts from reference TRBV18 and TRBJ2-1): NAGVMQNPRHLVRRRGQEARLRCSPMKGHSHVYWYRQLPEEGLKFMVYLQKENIIDESGMPKERFSAEFPKEGPSILRIQQVVRGDSAAYFCASSPGTVSYNEQFFGPGTRLTVL.

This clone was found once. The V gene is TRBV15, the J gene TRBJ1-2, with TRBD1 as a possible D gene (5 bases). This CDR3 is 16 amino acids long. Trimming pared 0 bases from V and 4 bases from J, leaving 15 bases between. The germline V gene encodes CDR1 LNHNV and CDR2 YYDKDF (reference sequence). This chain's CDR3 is CATSRDLGVLSYGYTF. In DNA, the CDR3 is TGTGCCACCAGCAGAGATCTGGGGGTATTGAGCTATGGCTACACCTTC.

CDR3 sequence: CATSRDPAGSGNTIYF. The CDR3 DNA is TGTGCCACCAGCAGAGATCCCGCAGGGTCTGGAAACACCATATATTTT. The gene calls are TRBV15 and TRBJ1-3, with a possible D match to TRBD1 (5 bases). The CDR3 length is 16 residues. From germline, CDR1 is LNHNV and CDR2 YYDKDF (reference sequence). V lost 0 bases to trimming and J lost 1 base, with 10 bases between them.

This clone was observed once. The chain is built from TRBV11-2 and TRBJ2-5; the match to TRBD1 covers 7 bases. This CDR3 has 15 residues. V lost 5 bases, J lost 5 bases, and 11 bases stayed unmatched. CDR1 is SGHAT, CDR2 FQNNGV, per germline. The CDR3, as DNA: TGTGCCAGCAGCGCGACACAGGGGATGGTGGAGACCCAGTACTTC. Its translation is CASSATQGMVETQYF.

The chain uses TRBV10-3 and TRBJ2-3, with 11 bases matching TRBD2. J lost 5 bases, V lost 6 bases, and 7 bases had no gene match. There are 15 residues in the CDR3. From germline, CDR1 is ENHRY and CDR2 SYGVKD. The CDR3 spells CAIRASSGGKDTQYF. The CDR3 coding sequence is TGTGCCATCAGGGCCTCTAGCGGGGGGAAAGATACGCAGTATTTT.

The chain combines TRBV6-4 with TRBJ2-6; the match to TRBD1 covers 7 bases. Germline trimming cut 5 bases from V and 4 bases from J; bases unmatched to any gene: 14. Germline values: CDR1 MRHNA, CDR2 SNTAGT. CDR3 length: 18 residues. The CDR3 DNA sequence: TGTGCCAGCAGTAGACAGGGTGTTCGGGTTTCCGGGGCCAACGTCCTGACTTTC. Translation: CASSRQGVRVSGANVLTF.